The TCR beta chain described here comes from a study of blood T cell repertoires in COVID-19. CDR1 and CDR2 (germline): LGHNA, YNFKEQ. The CDR3 sequence is 16 residues long. Trimming cost V 0 bases and J 4 bases; bases outside gene matches: 7. The repertoire was sequenced with immunoSEQ multiplex PCR; TCRdb's copy has only in-frame clones and lacks some. The sample contains 65,000 to 90,000 clones, 70% to 90% of which appear only once. Sequencing used peripheral blood. This sequence originates from a man aged 30 to 45 with acute or convalescent COVID-19. The V gene is TRBV4-2, the J gene TRBJ2-7; 9 nucleotides match TRBD2. DNA for the CDR3: TGTGCCAGCAGCCAAGAGGTAGGACTAGCGATATACGAGCAGTACTTC. It yields the protein CASSQEVGLAIYEQYF.